This T cell receptor (beta chain) was profiled in a study of post-analysis software for immune sequencing data. Included in the TCR beta cDNA libraries were unique molecular identifiers. TCRdb reanalysed the PCR reads using MiXCR and keeps one entry per CDR3 protein. The sample includes roughly 580,000 distinct CDR3 sequences, 44% of them seen just once. Germline assignment: CDR1 MNHEY and CDR2 SVGAGI. Trimming pared 1 base from V and 8 bases from J, leaving 20 bases between. The CDR3 has 16 amino acids. Concerning this clonotype itself: Its antigen is still unknown.

The study, taken as a whole, reports: TRBV segments more frequent in patients than in controls numbered several and included TRBV5-6, TRBV5-1 and TRBV20-1.

Sequenced: blood. The V call is TRBV6-5, the J call TRBJ1-2; D might be TRBD1 (6 bases). This clonotype was obtained from a girl aged 10 to 17 with multiple sclerosis. DNA of the CDR3: TGTGCCAGCAGTTACTTTCTTCCCGGGGGGCCGGGAGGCTACACCTTC. The encoded protein is CASSYFLPGGPGGYTF.